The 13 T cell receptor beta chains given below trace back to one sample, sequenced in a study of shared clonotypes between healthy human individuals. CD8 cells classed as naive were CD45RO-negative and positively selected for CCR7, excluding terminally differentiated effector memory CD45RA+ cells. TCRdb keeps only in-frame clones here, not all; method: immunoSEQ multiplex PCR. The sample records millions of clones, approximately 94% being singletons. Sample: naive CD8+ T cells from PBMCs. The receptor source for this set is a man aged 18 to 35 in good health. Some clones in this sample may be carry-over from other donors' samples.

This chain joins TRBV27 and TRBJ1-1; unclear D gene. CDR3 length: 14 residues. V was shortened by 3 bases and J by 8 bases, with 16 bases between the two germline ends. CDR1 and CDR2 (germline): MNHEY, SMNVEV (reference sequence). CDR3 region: CASSFTWTGTEAFF. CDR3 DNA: TGTGCCAGCAGTTTTACTTGGACGGGAACCGAAGCTTTCTTT.

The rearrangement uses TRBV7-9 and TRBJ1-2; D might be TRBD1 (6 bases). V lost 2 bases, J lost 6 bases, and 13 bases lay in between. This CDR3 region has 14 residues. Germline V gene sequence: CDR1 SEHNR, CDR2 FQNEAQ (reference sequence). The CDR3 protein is CASSLSIQGDGYTF. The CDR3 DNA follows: TGTGCCAGCAGCTTATCCATACAGGGCGATGGCTACACCTTC.

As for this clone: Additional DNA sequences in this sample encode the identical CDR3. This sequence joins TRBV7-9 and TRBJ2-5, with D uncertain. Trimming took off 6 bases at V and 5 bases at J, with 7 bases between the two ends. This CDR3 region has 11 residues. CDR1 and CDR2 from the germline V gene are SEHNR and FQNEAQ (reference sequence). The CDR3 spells CASSGSETQYF. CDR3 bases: TGTGCCAGCAGTGGTTCGGAGACCCAGTACTTC.

The CDR3 here is CASSQRAGGPPEQFF. The CDR3 bases are TGCGCCAGCAGCCAACGAGCGGGAGGGCCGCCTGAGCAGTTCTTC. The chain is built from TRBV4-1 and TRBJ2-1, with 10 bases fitting TRBD2. Germline V gives CDR1 MGHRA, CDR2 YSYEKL. Germline trimming cut 2 bases from V and 9 bases from J; bases unmatched to any gene: 7. The length of the CDR3 is 15 residues.

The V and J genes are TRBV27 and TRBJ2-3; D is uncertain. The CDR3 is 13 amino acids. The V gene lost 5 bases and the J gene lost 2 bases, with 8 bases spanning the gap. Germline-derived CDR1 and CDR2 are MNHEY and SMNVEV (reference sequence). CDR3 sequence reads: CASSPQLTDTQYF. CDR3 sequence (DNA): TGTGCCAGCAGTCCCCAGCTCACAGATACGCAGTATTTT.

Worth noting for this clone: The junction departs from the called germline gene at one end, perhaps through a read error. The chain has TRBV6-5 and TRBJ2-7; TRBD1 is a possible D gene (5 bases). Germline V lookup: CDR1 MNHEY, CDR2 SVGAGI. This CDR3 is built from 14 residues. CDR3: CASSSIGASDEQYF. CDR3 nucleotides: TGTGCCAGCAGTTCGATTGGGGCCTCCGACGAGCAGTACTTC.

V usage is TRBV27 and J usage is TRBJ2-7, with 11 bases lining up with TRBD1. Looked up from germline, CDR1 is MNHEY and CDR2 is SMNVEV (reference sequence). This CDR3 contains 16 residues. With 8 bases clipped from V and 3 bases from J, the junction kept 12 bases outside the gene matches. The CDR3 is CASHGTGGSPLYEQYF. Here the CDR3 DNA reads TGTGCCAGCCACGGGACAGGGGGGTCCCCTCTCTACGAGCAGTACTTC.

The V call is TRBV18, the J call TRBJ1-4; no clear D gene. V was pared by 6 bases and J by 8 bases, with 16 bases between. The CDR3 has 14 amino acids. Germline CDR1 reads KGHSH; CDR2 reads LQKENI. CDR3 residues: CASSPDPLGEKLFF. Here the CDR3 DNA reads TGTGCCAGCTCTCCCGACCCCCTAGGAGAAAAACTGTTTTTT.

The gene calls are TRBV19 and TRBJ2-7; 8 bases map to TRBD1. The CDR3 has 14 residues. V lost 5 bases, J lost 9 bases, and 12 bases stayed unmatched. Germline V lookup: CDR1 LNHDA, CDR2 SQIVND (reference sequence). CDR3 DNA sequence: TGTGCCAGTAGTCTTCCGGGACAGGCACTCGGGCAGTACTTC. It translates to CASSLPGQALGQYF.

The DNA for the CDR3 is TGTGCCAGCAGCTTAAACCTTCGGGGGGTGAACACTGAAGCTTTCTTT. This codes for CASSLNLRGVNTEAFF. The gene calls are TRBV7-2 and TRBJ1-1; weak D call: TRBD1 (5 bases). The ends were cut back, 2 bases at V and 0 bases at J, with 13 bases in the middle. The CDR3 runs to 16 residues. Germline V gene data show CDR1 as SGHTA and CDR2 as FQGNSA.

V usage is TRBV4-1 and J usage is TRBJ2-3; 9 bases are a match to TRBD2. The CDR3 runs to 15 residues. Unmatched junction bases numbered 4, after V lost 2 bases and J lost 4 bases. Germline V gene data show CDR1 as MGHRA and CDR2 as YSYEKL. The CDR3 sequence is CASSQLAGEPDTQYF. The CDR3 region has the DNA TGCGCCAGCAGCCAATTAGCGGGAGAGCCAGATACGCAGTATTTT.

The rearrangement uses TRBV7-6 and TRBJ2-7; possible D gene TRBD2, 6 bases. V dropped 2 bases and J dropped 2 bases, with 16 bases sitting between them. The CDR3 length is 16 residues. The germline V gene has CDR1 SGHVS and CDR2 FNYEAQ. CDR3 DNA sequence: TGTGCCAGCAGCTTACGGCCGGGAGAGACCACCTACGAGCAGTACTTC. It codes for CASSLRPGETTYEQYF.

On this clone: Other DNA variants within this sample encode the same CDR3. For the CDR3, the DNA is TGTGCCAGCAGCTTAGGACAGGGAGGTGAAAAACTGTTTTTT. Translated: CASSLGQGGEKLFF. The chain joins TRBV7-9 to TRBJ1-4; 7 bases line up with TRBD1. The CDR3 has 14 residues. CDR1 is SEHNR and CDR2 is FQNEAQ in the germline V gene (reference sequence). The V gene end was trimmed by 1 base and the J gene end by 7 bases; junction bases not matched to a gene: 3.